The next 19 T cell receptor beta chains were all read from a single sample in a study of cytomegalovirus exposure and HLA in healthy donors (dated by TCRdb to about 2017). The method behind the library was the immunoSEQ multiplex PCR assay. A mixture of 60 forward primers for TCR Vbeta segments and 13 reverse primers for TCR Jbeta segments was used in the multiplex PCR. As stored in TCRdb, this immuneACCESS dataset retains in-frame rearrangements with V and J assigned. A fraction of the clones does not appear; measured against another copy, unresolved V genes explain less than half of the discrepancy, and the remainder lacks a known reason. In all, the sample holds more than 95,000 clones, and just over 75% of those were seen once. Of the sample, around 8.8% falls within the top ten clones. Sequencing was carried out using PBMCs. The origin of the receptors is a middle-aged man in good health and CMV-seropositive.

The sample holds one count of this clone. This sequence joins TRBV28 and TRBJ2-7; D perhaps matches TRBD1 (5 bases). Per the germline V gene, CDR1 is MDHEN and CDR2 is SYDVKM. Trimming cost V 9 bases and J 1 base, with 16 bases left between them. The CDR3 length is 14 residues. CDR3 in amino acids: CASKGSLNSYEQYF. CDR3 coding DNA: TGTGCCAGTAAGGGGTCCCTTAATTCCTACGAGCAGTACTTC.

This chain uses TRBV19 with TRBJ2-2; 8 bases align to TRBD2. Germline V gene sequence: CDR1 LNHDA, CDR2 SQIVND (reference sequence). There are 16 residues in the CDR3. The V and J ends lost 2 bases and 4 bases, in that order; junction bases with no gene match: 6. The CDR3 is CASSIQAGDGTGELFF. CDR3 bases: TGTGCCAGTAGTATACAAGCGGGAGATGGCACCGGGGAGCTGTTTTTT. The full variable domain, in which reference TRBV19 and TRBJ2-2 provide the parts outside the CDR3, is DGGITQSPKYLFRKEGQNVTLSCEQNLNHDAMYWYRQDPGQGLRLIYYSQIVNDFQKGDIAEGYSVSREKKESFPLTVTSAQKNPTAFYLCASSIQAGDGTGELFFGEGSRLTVL.

The chain carries TRBV7-9 and TRBJ2-7; D gene unclear. This CDR3 contains 15 residues. Trimming pared 4 bases from V and 7 bases from J, leaving 20 bases between. Germline V gene lookup returns CDR1 SEHNR and CDR2 FQNEAQ (reference sequence). CDR3 bases: TGTGCCAGCAGCTCAGCGCTAATAGACTTGAGGGAGCAGTACTTC. Its protein product is CASSSALIDLREQYF. Full variable domain (rest looked up from reference TRBV7-9 and TRBJ2-7): DTGVSQNPRHKITKRGQNVTFRCDPISEHNRLYWYRQTLGQGPEFLTYFQNEAQLEKSRLLSDRFSAERPKGSFSTLEIQRTEQGDSAMYLCASSSALIDLREQYFGPGTRLTVT.

This clone was picked up a small number of times. The chain uses TRBV30 and TRBJ2-5; TRBD1 aligns across 7 bases. Near its end, the DNA agrees better with TRBJ2-7, so the J call may be wrong. Germline values: CDR1 GTSNPN, CDR2 SVGIG (reference sequence). This CDR3 has 11 residues. For the CDR3, the DNA is TGTGCCTGGGGGGACAGTTACGAGCAGTACTTC. Residues: CAWGDSYEQYF.

The rearrangement uses TRBV6-5 and TRBJ1-6; no definite D call. Germline V gene lookup returns CDR1 MNHEY and CDR2 SVGAGI. There are 14 residues in the CDR3. The germline V and J ends were trimmed by 2 bases and 10 bases, with 12 bases remaining between them. CDR3 sequence: CASSYRREGSPLHF. CDR3 DNA: TGTGCCAGCAGTTACCGGAGGGAGGGATCACCCCTCCACTTT.

This rearrangement joins TRBV5-8 to TRBJ2-3; 7 nucleotides line up with TRBD1. In germline, CDR1 is SGHTS, CDR2 YDEGEE. Trimming removed 1 base from V and 4 bases from J; junction bases left unmatched: 6. The CDR3 is 15 residues long. The CDR3 loop is CASSLRQGVADTQYF. The CDR3 nucleotides read TGTGCCAGCAGCTTGCGACAGGGAGTTGCAGATACGCAGTATTTT.

The V call is TRBV7-6, the J call TRBJ2-3; 9 nucleotides align to TRBD2. Germline V lookup: CDR1 SGHVS, CDR2 FNYEAQ. The V and J ends lost 6 bases and 2 bases, in that order; junction bases with no gene match: 9. CDR3 size: 16 residues. DNA of the CDR3: TGTGCCAGCAGTTCACTGGCGGGGGGGCCCACAGATACGCAGTATTTT. It translates to CASSSLAGGPTDTQYF.

The chain couples TRBV4-2 to TRBJ2-5; 12 bases line up with TRBD2. TRBJ2-7 matches the DNA end more closely, so the J call is doubtful. The CDR3 has 19 residues. The germline V gene has CDR1 LGHNA and CDR2 YNFKEQ. The CDR3 reads CASSQDFTSGGTSHYEQYF. The CDR3 nucleotides are TGTGCCAGCAGCCAAGATTTTACTAGCGGGGGGACTTCTCACTACGAGCAGTACTTC.

The CDR3 region is CASSYNSGRGDEQFF. In nucleotides, the CDR3 is TGTGCCAGCAGTTACAATAGCGGGAGGGGGGATGAGCAGTTCTTC. This chain joins TRBV6-5 and TRBJ2-1, with 11 bases aligning to TRBD2. V lost 2 bases and J lost 8; bases outside the gene matches: 5. Germline V gene sequence: CDR1 MNHEY, CDR2 SVGAGI. The CDR3 totals 15 residues.

The V and J genes are TRBV10-3 and TRBJ2-1, with 9 bases lining up with TRBD2. CDR1 and CDR2 from the germline V gene are ENHRY and SYGVKD. The CDR3 is 15 residues long. V lost 4 bases, J lost 8 bases, and 9 bases stayed unmatched. The CDR3: CAISVASGRWDEQFF. Written as DNA, the CDR3 is TGTGCCATCAGTGTGGCGAGCGGGAGGTGGGATGAGCAGTTCTTC.

This clone occurred once. This rearrangement joins TRBV27 to TRBJ1-6; 11 nucleotides align to TRBD1. CDR1 and CDR2 (germline): MNHEY, SMNVEV (reference sequence). This CDR3 is 15 amino acids long. The ends lost 5 bases at V and 8 bases at J; junction bases unmatched: 5. The CDR3 sequence: CASSPGQGGHSPLHF. CDR3 sequence (DNA): TGTGCCAGCAGTCCGGGACAGGGGGGACATTCACCCCTCCACTTT.

This chain uses TRBV11-2 with TRBJ2-2, with TRBD2 as a possible D gene (6 bases). V lost 3 bases and J lost 5, with 7 bases in between. CDR1 and CDR2 from the germline V gene are SGHAT and FQNNGV. The CDR3 covers 13 residues. CDR3 coding DNA: TGTGCCAGCAGCTTGGGGGGAACCGGGGAGCTGTTTTTT. Translating it yields CASSLGGTGELFF.

The CDR3 sequence: CASSPRTGFSYEQYF. The DNA for the CDR3 is TGTGCCAGCTCGCCCCGGACAGGGTTCTCCTACGAGCAGTACTTC. The chain joins TRBV28 to TRBJ2-7; the match to TRBD1 covers 8 bases. Germline V gene data show CDR1 as MDHEN and CDR2 as SYDVKM. The CDR3 is 15 amino acids. V lost 8 bases and J lost 0; bases outside the gene matches: 9.

This clone has a handful of counts. The CDR3 reads CASTQSGRSYNEQFF. In DNA form, the CDR3 reads TGTGCCAGCACTCAGAGCGGGAGATCCTACAATGAGCAGTTCTTC. The chain has TRBV7-2 and TRBJ2-1; 8 nucleotides line up with TRBD2. Germline CDR1 SGHTA, CDR2 FQGNSA. The junction had 6 bases not matched to a gene; V was cut back by 7 bases and J by 1 base. The CDR3 sequence is 15 residues long.

The V and J genes are TRBV7-3 and TRBJ2-1; 9 bases agree with TRBD2. The CDR3 totals 16 residues. V lost 4 bases, J lost 4 bases, and 8 bases stayed unmatched. In germline, CDR1 is SGHTA, CDR2 FQGTGA. The CDR3 DNA reads as TGTGCCAGCAGCTCCCTCGGGAGCGGGGGGTACAATGAGCAGTTCTTC. Translation gives CASSSLGSGGYNEQFF.

A remark on this clone: One end of the junction fails to match germline, which may point to a read error. This chain links TRBV19 with TRBJ2-7; D might be TRBD2 (6 bases). This CDR3 comprises 15 residues. CDR1 and CDR2 from the germline V gene are LNHDA and SQIVND (reference sequence). The DNA of the CDR3 is TGTGCCAGTAGAATAGCGGCTACAGGAGCATACGAGCAGTACTTC. Translated: CASRIAATGAYEQYF.

The J gene is TRBJ2-2, the V gene TRBV11-3; TRBD2 matches at 7 bases. Germline V gene lookup returns CDR1 SGHNT and CDR2 YENEEA. Unmatched junction bases numbered 7, after V lost 5 bases and J lost 4 bases. This CDR3 is built from 15 residues. The CDR3 reads CASSPNGLVTGELFF. In DNA form, the CDR3 reads TGTGCCAGCAGCCCCAACGGACTAGTCACCGGGGAGCTGTTTTTT. The full variable domain, completed using reference TRBV11-3 and TRBJ2-2, is EAGVVQSPRYKIIEKKQPVAFWCNPISGHNTLYWYLQNLGQGPELLIRYENEEAVDDSQLPKDRFSAERLKGVDSTLKIQPAELGDSAVYLCASSPNGLVTGELFFGEGSRLTVL.

J is TRBJ1-1 and V is TRBV7-9; 8 bases align to TRBD1. In germline, CDR1 is SEHNR, CDR2 FQNEAQ (reference sequence). V gave up 6 bases and J gave up 5 bases; unmatched junction bases: 11. The CDR3 runs to 15 residues. The CDR3 loop is CASSSRRQGRTEAFF. Here the CDR3 DNA reads TGTGCCAGCAGTTCGAGGCGACAGGGGCGGACTGAAGCTTTCTTT. The whole variable domain, remainder taken from reference TRBV7-9 and TRBJ1-1, is DTGVSQNPRHKITKRGQNVTFRCDPISEHNRLYWYRQTLGQGPEFLTYFQNEAQLEKSRLLSDRFSAERPKGSFSTLEIQRTEQGDSAMYLCASSSRRQGRTEAFFGQGTRLTVV.

The chain has TRBV7-9 and TRBJ2-7; tentative D call: TRBD2 (5 bases). The CDR3 is 12 residues long. The V end lost 5 bases, the J end lost 3 bases, and 8 bases lay between the germline ends. Per the germline V gene, CDR1 is SEHNR and CDR2 is FQNEAQ (reference sequence). The CDR3: CASSPGLYEQYF. The CDR3 DNA is TGTGCCAGCAGCCCAGGACTCTACGAGCAGTACTTC.